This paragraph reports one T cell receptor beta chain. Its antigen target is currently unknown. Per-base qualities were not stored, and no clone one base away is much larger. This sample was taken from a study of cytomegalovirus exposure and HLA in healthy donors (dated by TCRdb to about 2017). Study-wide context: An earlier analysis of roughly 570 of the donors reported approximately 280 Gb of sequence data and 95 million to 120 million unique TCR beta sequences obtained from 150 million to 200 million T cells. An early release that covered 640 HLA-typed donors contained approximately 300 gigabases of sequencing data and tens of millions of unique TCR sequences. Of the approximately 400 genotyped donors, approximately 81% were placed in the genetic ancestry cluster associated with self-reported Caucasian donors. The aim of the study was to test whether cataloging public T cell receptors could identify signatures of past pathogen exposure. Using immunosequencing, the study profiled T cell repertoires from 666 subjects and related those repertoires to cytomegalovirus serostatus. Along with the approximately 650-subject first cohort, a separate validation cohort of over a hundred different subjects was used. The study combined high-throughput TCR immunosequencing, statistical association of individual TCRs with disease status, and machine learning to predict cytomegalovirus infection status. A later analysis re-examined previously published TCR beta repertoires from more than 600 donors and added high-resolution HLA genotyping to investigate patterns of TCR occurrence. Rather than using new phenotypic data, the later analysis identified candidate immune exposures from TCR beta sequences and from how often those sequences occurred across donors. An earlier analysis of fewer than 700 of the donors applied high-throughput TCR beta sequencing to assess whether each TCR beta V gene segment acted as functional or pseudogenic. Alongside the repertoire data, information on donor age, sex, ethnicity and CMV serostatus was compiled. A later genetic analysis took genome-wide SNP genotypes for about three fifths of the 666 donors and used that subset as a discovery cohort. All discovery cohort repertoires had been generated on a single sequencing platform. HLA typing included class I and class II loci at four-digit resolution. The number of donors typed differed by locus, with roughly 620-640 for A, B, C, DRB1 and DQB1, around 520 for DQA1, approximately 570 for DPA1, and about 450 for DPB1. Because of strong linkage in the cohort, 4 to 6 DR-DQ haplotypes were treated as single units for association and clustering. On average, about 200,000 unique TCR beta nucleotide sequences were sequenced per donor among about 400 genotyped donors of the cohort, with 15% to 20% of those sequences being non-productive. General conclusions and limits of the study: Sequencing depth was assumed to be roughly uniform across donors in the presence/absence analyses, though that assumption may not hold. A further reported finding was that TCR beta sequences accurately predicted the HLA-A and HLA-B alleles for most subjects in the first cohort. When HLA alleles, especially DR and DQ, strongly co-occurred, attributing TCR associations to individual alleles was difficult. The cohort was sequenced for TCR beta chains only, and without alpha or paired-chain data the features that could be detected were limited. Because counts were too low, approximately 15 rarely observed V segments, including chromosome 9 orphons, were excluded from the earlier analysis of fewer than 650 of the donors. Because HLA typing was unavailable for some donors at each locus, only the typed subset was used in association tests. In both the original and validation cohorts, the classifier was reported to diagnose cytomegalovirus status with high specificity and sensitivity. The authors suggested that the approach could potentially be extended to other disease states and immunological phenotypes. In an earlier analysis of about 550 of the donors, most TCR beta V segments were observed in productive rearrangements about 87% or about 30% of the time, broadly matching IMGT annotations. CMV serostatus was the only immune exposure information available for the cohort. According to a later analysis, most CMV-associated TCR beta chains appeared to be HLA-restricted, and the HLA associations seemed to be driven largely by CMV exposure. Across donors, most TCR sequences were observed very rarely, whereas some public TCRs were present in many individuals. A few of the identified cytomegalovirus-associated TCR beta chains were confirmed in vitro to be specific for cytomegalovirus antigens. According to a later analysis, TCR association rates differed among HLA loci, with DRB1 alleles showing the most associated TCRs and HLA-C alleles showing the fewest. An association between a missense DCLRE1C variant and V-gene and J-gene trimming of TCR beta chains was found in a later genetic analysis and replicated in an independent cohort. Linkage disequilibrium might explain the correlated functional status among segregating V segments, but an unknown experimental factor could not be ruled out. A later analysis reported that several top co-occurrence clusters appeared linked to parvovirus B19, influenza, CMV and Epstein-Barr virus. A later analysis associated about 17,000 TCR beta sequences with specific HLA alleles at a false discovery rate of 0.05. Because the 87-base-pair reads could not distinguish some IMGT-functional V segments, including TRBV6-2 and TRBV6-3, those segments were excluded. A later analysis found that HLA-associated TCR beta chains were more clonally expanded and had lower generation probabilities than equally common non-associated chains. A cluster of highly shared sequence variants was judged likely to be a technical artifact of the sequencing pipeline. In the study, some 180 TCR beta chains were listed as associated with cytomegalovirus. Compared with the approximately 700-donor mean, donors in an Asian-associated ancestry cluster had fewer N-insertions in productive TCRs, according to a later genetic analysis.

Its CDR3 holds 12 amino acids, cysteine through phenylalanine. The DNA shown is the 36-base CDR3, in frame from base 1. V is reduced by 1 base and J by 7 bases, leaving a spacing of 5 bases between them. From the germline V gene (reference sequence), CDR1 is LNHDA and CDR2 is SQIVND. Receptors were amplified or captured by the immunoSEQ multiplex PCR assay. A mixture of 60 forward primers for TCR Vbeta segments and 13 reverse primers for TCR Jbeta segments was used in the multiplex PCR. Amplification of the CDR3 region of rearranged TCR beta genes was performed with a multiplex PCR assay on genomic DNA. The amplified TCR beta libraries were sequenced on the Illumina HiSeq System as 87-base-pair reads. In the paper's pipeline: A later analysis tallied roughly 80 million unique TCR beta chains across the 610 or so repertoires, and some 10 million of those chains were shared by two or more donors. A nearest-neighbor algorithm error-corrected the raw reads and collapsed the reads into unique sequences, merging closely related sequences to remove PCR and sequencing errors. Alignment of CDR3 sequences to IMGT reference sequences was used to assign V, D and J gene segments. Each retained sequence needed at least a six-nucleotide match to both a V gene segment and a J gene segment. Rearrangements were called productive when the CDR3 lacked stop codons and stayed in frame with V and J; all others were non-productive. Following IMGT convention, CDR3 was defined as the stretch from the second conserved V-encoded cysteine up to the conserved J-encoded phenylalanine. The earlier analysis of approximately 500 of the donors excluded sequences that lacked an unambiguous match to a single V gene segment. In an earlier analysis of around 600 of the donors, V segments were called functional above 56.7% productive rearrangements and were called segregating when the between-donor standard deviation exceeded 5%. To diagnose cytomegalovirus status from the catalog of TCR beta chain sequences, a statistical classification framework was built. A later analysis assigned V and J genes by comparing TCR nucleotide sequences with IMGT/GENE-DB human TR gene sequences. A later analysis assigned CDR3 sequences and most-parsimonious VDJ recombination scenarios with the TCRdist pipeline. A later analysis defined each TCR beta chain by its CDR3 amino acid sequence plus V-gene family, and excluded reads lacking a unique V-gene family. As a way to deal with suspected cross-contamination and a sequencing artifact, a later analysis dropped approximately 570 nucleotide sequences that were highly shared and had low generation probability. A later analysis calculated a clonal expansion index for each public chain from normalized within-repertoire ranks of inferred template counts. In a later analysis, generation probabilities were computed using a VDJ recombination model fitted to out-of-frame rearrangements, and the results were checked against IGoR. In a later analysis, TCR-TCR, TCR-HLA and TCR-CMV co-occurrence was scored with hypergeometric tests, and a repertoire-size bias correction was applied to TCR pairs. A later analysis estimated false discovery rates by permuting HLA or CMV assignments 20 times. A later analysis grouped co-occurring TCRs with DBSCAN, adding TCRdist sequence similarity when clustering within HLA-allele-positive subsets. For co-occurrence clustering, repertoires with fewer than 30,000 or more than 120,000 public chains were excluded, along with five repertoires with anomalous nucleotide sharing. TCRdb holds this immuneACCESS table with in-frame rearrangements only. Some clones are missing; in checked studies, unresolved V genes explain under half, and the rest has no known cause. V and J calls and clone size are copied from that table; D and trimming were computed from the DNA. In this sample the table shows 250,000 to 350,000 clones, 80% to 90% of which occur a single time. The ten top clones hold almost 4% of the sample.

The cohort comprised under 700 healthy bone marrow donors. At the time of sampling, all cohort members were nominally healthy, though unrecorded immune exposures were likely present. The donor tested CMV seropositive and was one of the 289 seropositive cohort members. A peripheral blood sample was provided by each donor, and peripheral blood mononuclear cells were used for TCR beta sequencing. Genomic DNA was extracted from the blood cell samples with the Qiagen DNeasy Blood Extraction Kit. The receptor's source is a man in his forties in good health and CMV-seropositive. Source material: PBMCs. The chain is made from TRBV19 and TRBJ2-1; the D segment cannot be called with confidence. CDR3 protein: CASSIALNEQFF. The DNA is TGTGCCAGTAGTATAGCCCTTAATGAGCAGTTCTTC.